These T cell receptor beta chains were read from a single sample in a study of read filtering for tumor transcriptome and immune sequencing. TCRdb fed the reads into MiXCR, producing one record per CDR3 protein. In the table there are fewer than 100,000 distinct CDR3 sequences, around 12% of which are singletons. Sequenced input: a population of CD138-negative cells sorted from bone marrow. The receptors come from a donor older than 35 with multiple myeloma. Both conserved end residues are trimmed from each CDR3. The D gene is left open where the match is weak.

.,TRBV5-6,ASSLGNTQY
TRBD2,TRBV20-1,SAQLAGANEQF
TRBD1,TRBV27,ANSFSTGGVHT
.,TRBV5-1,ASRPGSNTRELF
.,TRBV5-4,ASALGQTNYGYT
.,TRBV6-2/TRBV6-3,ASSKRGFANQPQH
.,TRBV12-3/TRBV12-4,ASSLSDTNVLT
TRBD2,TRBV12-3/TRBV12-4,ASSTLLAGVGTQY
.,TRBV5-1,ASSLDPQPNTEAF
.,TRBV28,ASSLGSGPPNEQY
.,TRBV14,ASSQEPQTQY
.,TRBV7-8,ASSLALWGPGGAQY
.,TRBV2,ASRGTWIGEQF
TRBD1,TRBV11-2,ASSPPTGDWSSYNEQF
.,TRBV5-5,ASSLEWGQPQH
.,TRBV29-1,SVEDLIGGTDTQY
TRBD2,TRBV29-1,SVEGGTNEQY
.,TRBV29-1,SVVSGWNNEQF
TRBD1,TRBV5-1,ASLTGTGGFNEQF
.,TRBV5-1,ASSLDDSNYGYT
.,TRBV20-1,SARAGGTGRNEQY
TRBD2,TRBV27,ASSMSGRVTGELF
.,TRBV28,ASSWLEETQY
.,TRBV3-1,ASSQDLRGDEQF